This T cell receptor beta chain comes out of a study of brain T cells in children with intractable seizures. Using immunoSEQ multiplex PCR, the repertoire was profiled, and TCRdb retains in-frame clones only, with some absent. The data show 70,000 to 90,000 clones, with just over 90% seen just once and under 2% held by the top ten. Per germline, CDR1 GTSNPN and CDR2 SVGIG (reference sequence). V was clipped by 0 bases and J by 8 bases; unmatched bases: 4. The CDR3 runs 13 residues. The gene calls are TRBV30 and TRBJ2-3, with 8 bases lining up with TRBD1. This receptor was taken from a boy under two years old with tuberous sclerosis and intractable seizures. This specimen was peripheral blood, taken at surgery. The CDR3 sequence is CAWSVTGGGTQYF. The CDR3 region has the DNA TGTGCCTGGAGTGTCACAGGGGGAGGTACGCAGTATTTT.